These 8 T cell receptor beta chains originate from one sample sequenced in a study of T cell responses to AZD1222 COVID-19 vaccine. TCRdb's copy holds only in-frame clones and misses some; the assay was immunoSEQ multiplex PCR. Here the sample spans approximately 80,000 clones, around 90% being singletons. Here the sequenced sample was peripheral blood, taken on day 0 of MenACWY control vaccination. The receptors were gathered from an adult in good health.

V usage is TRBV6-5 and J usage is TRBJ2-7; D is unresolved. Trimming stripped 4 bases from V and 0 bases from J, with 10 bases between. Germline V gene data show CDR1 as MNHEY and CDR2 as SVGAGI. This CDR3 is built from 14 residues. The CDR3 spells CASSLKLSSYEQYF. CDR3 nucleotides: TGTGCCAGCAGTTTAAAGTTGAGCTCCTACGAGCAGTACTTC.

The chain carries TRBV9 and TRBJ1-6, with a tentative D call TRBD1 (6 bases). Trimming stripped 4 bases from V and 7 bases from J, with 12 bases between. The CDR3 contains 14 residues. CDR1 is SGDLS and CDR2 is YYNGEE in the germline V gene. The CDR3 spells CASSKRGGNSPLHF. The CDR3 nucleotides are TGTGCCAGCAGCAAAAGGGGGGGGAATTCACCCCTCCACTTT.

J is TRBJ1-2 and V is TRBV5-4; 7 positions match TRBD1. After removal of 2 bases from V and 4 bases from J, the junction contained 5 bases not matched to a gene. CDR1 SGHNT and CDR2 YYREEE come from the germline V gene (reference sequence). This CDR3 region has 14 residues. CDR3 amino acids: CASSFGGTAYGYTF. The CDR3 coding sequence is TGTGCCAGCAGCTTCGGCGGGACAGCCTATGGCTACACCTTC.

This chain joins TRBV30 and TRBJ2-1; no clear D. The germline V gene has CDR1 GTSNPN and CDR2 SVGIG (reference sequence). The CDR3 runs 13 residues. The V and J ends lost 0 bases and 8 bases respectively, with 11 bases between them. The CDR3 here is CAWSVGLGDEQFF. CDR3 bases: TGTGCCTGGAGTGTAGGGCTGGGCGATGAGCAGTTCTTC. Supplemented by reference TRBV30 and TRBJ2-1, the full variable domain reads SQTIHQWPATLVQPVGSPLSLECTVEGTSNPNLYWYRQAAGRGLQLLFYSVGIGQISSEVPQNLSASRPQDRQFILSSKKLLLSDSGFYLCAWSVGLGDEQFFGPGTRLTVL.

This clone was seen once. The chain links TRBV30 to TRBJ2-2; D might be TRBD1 (6 bases). V lost 4 bases, J lost 9 bases, and 12 bases lay in between. The germline V gene encodes CDR1 GTSNPN and CDR2 SVGIG (reference sequence). CDR3 size: 12 residues. The CDR3 DNA reads as TGTGCCTGGATCGGGACAACGTGGGAGCTGTTTTTT. Its translation: CAWIGTTWELFF.

The chain employs TRBV27 and TRBJ2-5; D is perhaps TRBD1 (5 bases). V was clipped by 8 bases and J by 1 base, with 14 bases between them. This CDR3 has 14 residues. Germline values: CDR1 MNHEY, CDR2 SMNVEV (reference sequence). CDR3 protein: CASGGRAFQETQYF. The CDR3 DNA follows: TGTGCCAGCGGTGGCAGGGCCTTCCAAGAGACCCAGTACTTC.

V and J are TRBV30 and TRBJ1-1; a weak D match, TRBD1 (5 bases). V gave up 5 bases and J gave up 1 base, with 14 bases separating them. CDR3 length: 14 residues. Germline values: CDR1 GTSNPN, CDR2 SVGIG (reference sequence). In nucleotides, the CDR3 is TGTGCCTGGTCGACGGGGCTTCCGAACACTGAAGCTTTCTTT. It translates to CAWSTGLPNTEAFF.

In its sample, this clone was seen a few times. The gene calls are TRBV25-1 and TRBJ2-7; 8 positions match TRBD1. Germline CDR1 and CDR2: MGHDK and SYGVNS. This CDR3 contains 15 residues. The V and J ends lost 4 bases and 5 bases, in that order; junction bases with no gene match: 10. The CDR3 loop reads CASSASSGGIDEQYF. CDR3 bases: TGTGCCAGCAGTGCCTCCTCAGGGGGCATCGACGAGCAGTACTTC.